This T cell receptor (beta chain) was observed in a study of cytomegalovirus exposure and HLA in healthy donors. This clone was recorded a few times. Its antigen is not known. Primers included in the PCR were 60 Vbeta and 13 Jbeta primers. Only in-frame clones appear in the TCRdb table, and some are missing; sequencing was by immunoSEQ multiplex PCR. The data show around 110,000 clones, 50% to 65% seen once. Per germline, CDR1 SGHRS and CDR2 YFSETQ. CDR3 length: 14 amino acids. V lost 1 base and J lost 6, with 10 bases in between. General study results and limits: Earlier analysis found most TCR beta V segments productive about 87% or about 30% of the time.

The sequence was collected from a woman aged 40 to 55 in good health and CMV-seropositive. The sample was PBMCs. The chain has TRBV5-1 and TRBJ2-2, with D perhaps matching TRBD1 (5 bases). The CDR3 nucleotides are TGCGCCAGCAGCTTGATCCAACAGGCCGGGGAGCTGTTTTTT. It translates to CASSLIQQAGELFF.